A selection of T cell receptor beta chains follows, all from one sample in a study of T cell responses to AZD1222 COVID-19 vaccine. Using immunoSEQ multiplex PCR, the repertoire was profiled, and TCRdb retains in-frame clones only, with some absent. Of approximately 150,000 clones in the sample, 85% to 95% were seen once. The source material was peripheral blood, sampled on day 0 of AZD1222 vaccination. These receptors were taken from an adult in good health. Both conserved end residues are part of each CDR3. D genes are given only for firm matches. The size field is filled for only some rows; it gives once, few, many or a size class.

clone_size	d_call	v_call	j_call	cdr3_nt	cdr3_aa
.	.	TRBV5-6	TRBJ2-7	TGTGCCAGCAGCCAGGACGGTCGTGGGAAGTCCTACGAGCAGTACTTC	CASSQDGRGKSYEQYF
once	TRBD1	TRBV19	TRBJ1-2	TGTGCCAGTAGTTCCTCCGGGACAGGGCTCTATGGCTACACCTTC	CASSSSGTGLYGYTF
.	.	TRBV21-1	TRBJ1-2	TGTGCCAGCAGCCCCGGCGGCGGGGATGGCTACACCTTC	CASSPGGGDGYTF
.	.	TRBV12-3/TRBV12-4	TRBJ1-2	TGTGCCAGCAGTTCGAAAGGTTATGGCTACACCTTC	CASSSKGYGYTF
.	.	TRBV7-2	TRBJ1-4	TGTGCCAGCACCCAGGGAACGACGCTTAATGAAAAACTGTTTTTT	CASTQGTTLNEKLFF
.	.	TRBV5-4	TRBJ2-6	TGTGCCAGCAGGCGCTCTGGGGCCAACGTCCTGACTTTC	CASRRSGANVLTF
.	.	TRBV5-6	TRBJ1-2	TGTGCCAGCAAATTGGTCCAGGATGGCTACACCTTC	CASKLVQDGYTF
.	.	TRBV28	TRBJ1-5	TGTGCCTCCCAAAGCACAGATAGCAATCAGCCCCAGCATTTT	CASQSTDSNQPQHF
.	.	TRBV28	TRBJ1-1	TGTGCCAGCAGTTTATCGGGGTACACTGAAGCTTTCTTT	CASSLSGYTEAFF
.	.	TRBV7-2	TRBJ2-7	TGTGCCAGCAGCTTAGGTCAGGGAGCCTACGAGCAGTACTTC	CASSLGQGAYEQYF
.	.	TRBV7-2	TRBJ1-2	TGTGCCAGCAGTCGACCGGAGAGGGATACTGGCTACACCTTC	CASSRPERDTGYTF
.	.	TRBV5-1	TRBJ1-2	TGCGCCAGCAGTTTATGGGCAGGAGGGTTAGAAGGCTACACCTTC	CASSLWAGGLEGYTF
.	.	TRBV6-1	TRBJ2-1	TGTGCCAGCAGTGGCGGTCGGCTGGGAATCGACGACAATGAGCAGTTCTTC	CASSGGRLGIDDNEQFF
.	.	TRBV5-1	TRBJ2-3	TGCGCCAGCAGCTATGAGGGCACTAGGTCCGCAGATACGCAGTATTTT	CASSYEGTRSADTQYF
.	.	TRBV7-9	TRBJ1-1	TGTGCCAGCAGCCCTAGTAGGGGTTTGGGCACTGAAGCTTTCTTT	CASSPSRGLGTEAFF